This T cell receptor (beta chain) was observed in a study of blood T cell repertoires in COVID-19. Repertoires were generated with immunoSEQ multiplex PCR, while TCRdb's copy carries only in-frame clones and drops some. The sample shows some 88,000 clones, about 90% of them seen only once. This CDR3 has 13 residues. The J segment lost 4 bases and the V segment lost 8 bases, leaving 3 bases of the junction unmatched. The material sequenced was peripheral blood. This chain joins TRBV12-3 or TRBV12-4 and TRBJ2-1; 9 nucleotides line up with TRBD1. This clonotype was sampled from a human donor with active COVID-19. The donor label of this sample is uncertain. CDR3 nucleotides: TGTGCCAGCCGGGACAGGGCTTACAATGAGCAGTTCTTC. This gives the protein CASRDRAYNEQFF.